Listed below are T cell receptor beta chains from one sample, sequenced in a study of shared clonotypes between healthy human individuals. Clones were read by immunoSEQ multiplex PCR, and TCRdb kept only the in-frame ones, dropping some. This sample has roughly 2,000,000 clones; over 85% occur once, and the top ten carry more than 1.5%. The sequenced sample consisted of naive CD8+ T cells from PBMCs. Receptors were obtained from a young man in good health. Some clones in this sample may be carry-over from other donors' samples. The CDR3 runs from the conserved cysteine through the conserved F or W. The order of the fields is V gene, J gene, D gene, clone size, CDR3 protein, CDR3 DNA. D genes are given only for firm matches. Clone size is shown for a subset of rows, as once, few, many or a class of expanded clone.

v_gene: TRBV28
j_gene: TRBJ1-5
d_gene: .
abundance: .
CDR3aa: CASSTRIYNQPQHF
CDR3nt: TGTGCCAGCAGCACCCGAATTTACAATCAGCCCCAGCATTTT

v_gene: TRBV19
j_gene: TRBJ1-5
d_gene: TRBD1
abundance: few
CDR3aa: CASQVRGHDQPQHF
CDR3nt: TGTGCCTCCCAGGTCAGGGGGCACGATCAGCCCCAGCATTTT

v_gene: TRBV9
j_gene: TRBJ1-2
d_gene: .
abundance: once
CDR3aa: CASSVVPGNYGYTF
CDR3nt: TGTGCCAGCAGCGTTGTGCCAGGCAACTATGGCTACACCTTC

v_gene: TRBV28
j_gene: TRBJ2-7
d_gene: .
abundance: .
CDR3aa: CASSSLPEGGEQYF
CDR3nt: TGTGCCAGCAGTTCCCTACCAGAGGGCGGCGAGCAGTACTTC

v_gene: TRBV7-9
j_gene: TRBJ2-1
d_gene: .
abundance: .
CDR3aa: CASSLTSRGNNEQFF
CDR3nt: TGTGCCAGCAGCTTAACTAGCAGGGGGAACAATGAGCAGTTCTTC

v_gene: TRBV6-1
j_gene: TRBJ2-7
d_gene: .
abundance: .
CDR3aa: CASSPGLFYEQYF
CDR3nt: TGTGCCAGCAGTCCGGGACTCTTTTACGAGCAGTACTTC

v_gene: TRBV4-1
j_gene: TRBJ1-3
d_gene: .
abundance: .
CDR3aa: CASSQDPPESGNTIYF
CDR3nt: TGCGCCAGCAGCCAAGATCCTCCCGAATCTGGAAACACCATATATTTT

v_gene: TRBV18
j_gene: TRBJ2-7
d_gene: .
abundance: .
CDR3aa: CASRGVVMANYEQYF
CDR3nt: TGTGCCAGCCGGGGAGTAGTGATGGCCAACTACGAGCAGTACTTC

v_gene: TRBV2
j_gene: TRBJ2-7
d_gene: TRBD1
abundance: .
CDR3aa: CASSEAPTGAYEQYF
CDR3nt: TGTGCCAGCAGTGAAGCCCCGACAGGGGCCTACGAGCAGTACTTC

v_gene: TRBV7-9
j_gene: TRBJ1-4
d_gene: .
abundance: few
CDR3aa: CASSFSFQEKLFF
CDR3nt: TGTGCCAGCAGCTTTTCGTTTCAAGAAAAACTGTTTTTT

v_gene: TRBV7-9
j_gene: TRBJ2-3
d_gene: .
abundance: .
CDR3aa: CASSFGRTDTQYF
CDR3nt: TGTGCCAGCAGCTTTGGGCGCACAGATACGCAGTATTTT

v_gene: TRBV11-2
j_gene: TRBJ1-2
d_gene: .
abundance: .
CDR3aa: CASSWGFGLTSGGYTF
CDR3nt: TGTGCCAGCAGCTGGGGGTTTGGTCTAACGTCTGGTGGCTACACCTTC

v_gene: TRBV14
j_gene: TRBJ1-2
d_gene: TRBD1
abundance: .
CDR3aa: CASSQGNRGQDYGYTF
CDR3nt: TGTGCCAGCAGCCAAGGGAACAGGGGGCAAGACTATGGCTACACCTTC

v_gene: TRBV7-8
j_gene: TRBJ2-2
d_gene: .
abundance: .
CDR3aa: CASSFVLIGGLAGELFF
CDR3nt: TGTGCCAGCAGCTTTGTCTTAATTGGGGGCTTAGCCGGGGAGCTGTTTTTT

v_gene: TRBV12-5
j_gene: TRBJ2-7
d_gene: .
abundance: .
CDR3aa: CASGFGDQDEQYF
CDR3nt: TGTGCTAGTGGTTTTGGGGACCAGGATGAGCAGTACTTC

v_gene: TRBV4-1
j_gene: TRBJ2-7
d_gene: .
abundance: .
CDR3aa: CASSLDTGTSHEQYF
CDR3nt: TGCGCCAGCAGCTTGGACACAGGGACAAGCCACGAGCAGTACTTC

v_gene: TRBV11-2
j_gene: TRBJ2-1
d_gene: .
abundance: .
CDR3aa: CASSFPGALSNPMGQFF
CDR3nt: TGTGCCAGCAGCTTTCCAGGGGCCCTTTCCAACCCAATGGGGCAGTTCTTC

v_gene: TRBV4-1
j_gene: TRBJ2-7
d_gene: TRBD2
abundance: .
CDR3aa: CASSQRTSGEQYF
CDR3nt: TGCGCCAGCAGCCAGCGTACTAGCGGCGAGCAGTACTTC

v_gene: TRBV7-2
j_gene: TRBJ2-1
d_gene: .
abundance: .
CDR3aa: CASSLTGGTPPNEQFF
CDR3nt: TGTGCCAGCAGCTTAACCGGCGGGACCCCGCCCAATGAGCAGTTCTTC

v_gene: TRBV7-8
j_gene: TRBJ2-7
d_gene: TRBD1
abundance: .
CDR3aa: CASSAWTGPVEQYF
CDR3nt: TGTGCCAGCAGCGCTTGGACAGGTCCGGTCGAGCAGTACTTC

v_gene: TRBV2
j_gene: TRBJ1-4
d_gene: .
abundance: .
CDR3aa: CASSEAPGAINEKLFF
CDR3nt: TGTGCCAGCAGTGAAGCGCCGGGGGCTATTAATGAAAAACTGTTTTTT

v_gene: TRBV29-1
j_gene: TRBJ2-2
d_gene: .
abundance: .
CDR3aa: CSVLEGGELFF
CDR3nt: TGCAGCGTTCTAGAGGGCGGGGAGCTGTTTTTT

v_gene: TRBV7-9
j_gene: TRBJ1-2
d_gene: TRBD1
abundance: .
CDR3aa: CASSPGTAYGYTF
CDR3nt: TGTGCCAGCAGCCCGGGGACAGCCTATGGCTACACCTTC

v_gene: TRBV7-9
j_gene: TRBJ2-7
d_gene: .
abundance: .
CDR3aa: CASSLSEGDYEQYF
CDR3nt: TGTGCCAGCAGCTTATCGGAGGGGGACTACGAGCAGTACTTC

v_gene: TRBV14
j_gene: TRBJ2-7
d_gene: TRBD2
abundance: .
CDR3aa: CASSQELAGAYEQYF
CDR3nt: TGTGCCAGCAGCCAAGAACTAGCGGGAGCCTACGAGCAGTACTTC

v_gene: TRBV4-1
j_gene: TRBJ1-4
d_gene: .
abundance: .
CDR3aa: CASSQARAATNEKLFF
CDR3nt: TGCGCCAGCAGCCAGGCCCGAGCCGCAACTAATGAAAAACTGTTTTTT

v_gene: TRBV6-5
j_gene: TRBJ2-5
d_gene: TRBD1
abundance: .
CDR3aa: CASSYERQGFKETQYF
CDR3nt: TGTGCCAGCAGTTACGAACGACAGGGGTTCAAAGAGACCCAGTACTTC